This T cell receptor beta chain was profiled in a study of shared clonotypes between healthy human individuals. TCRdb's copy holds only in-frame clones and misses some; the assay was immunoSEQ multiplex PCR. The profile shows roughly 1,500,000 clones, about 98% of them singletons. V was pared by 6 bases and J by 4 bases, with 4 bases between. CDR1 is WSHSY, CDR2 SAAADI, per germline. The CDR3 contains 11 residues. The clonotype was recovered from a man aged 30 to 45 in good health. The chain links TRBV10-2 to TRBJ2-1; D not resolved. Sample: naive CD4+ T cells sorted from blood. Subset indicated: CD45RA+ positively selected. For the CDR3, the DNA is TGCGCCAGCAGCGTGTACAATGAGCAGTTCTTC. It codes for CASSVYNEQFF.